This TCR beta chain was sequenced in a study of blood T cell repertoires in COVID-19. The data were produced by immunoSEQ multiplex PCR, yet TCRdb's version contains in-frame clones alone and is incomplete. The sample includes more than 55,000 clones, 76% seen only once; the top ten take 5.5% to 7%. The receptor's source is a woman in her fifties or sixties with active or convalescent COVID-19. Specimen: peripheral blood.

The CDR3 loop is CASSSQNREGYTF. The CDR3 region has the DNA TGTGCCAGCAGTTCACAAAACAGGGAGGGCTACACCTTC. V usage is TRBV7-9 and J usage is TRBJ1-2, with a possible D match to TRBD1 (6 bases). The length of the CDR3 is 13 residues. Between the trimmed V and J ends, which lost 6 bases and 8 bases, there was a span of 16 bases. In germline, CDR1 is SEHNR, CDR2 FQNEAQ (reference sequence).